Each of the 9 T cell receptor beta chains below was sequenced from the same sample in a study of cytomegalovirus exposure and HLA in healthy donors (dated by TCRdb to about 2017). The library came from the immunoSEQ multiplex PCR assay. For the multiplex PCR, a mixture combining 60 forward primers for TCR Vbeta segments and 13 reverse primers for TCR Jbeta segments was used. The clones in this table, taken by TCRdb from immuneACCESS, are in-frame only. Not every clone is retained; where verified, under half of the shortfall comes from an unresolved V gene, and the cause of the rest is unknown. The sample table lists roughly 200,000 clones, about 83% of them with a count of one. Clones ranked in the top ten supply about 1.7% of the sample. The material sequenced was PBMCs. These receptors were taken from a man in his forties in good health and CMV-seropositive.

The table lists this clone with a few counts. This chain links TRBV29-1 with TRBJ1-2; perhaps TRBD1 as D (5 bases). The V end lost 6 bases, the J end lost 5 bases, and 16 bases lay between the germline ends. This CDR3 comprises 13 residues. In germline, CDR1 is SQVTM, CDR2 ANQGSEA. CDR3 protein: CSVSKGRLYGYTF. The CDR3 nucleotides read TGCAGCGTATCAAAGGGGCGACTTTATGGCTACACCTTC. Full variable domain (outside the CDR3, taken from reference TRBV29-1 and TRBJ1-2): SAVISQKPSRDICQRGTSLTIQCQVDSQVTMMFWYRQQPGQSLTLIATANQGSEATYESGFVIDKFPISRPNLTFSTLTVSNMSPEDSSIYLCSVSKGRLYGYTFGSGTRLTVV.

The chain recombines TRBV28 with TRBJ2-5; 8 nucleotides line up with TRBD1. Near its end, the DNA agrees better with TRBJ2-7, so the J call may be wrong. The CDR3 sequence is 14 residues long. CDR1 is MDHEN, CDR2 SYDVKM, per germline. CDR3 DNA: TGTGCCAGCAGAAGGACAGGGAGCTCCTACGAGCAGTACTTC. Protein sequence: CASRRTGSSYEQYF.

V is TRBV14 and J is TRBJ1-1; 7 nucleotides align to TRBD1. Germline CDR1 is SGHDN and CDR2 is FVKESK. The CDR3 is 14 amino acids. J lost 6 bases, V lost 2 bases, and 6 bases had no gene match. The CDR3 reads CASSQRRGPSEAFF. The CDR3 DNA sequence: TGTGCCAGCAGCCAACGTAGGGGGCCCTCTGAAGCTTTCTTT. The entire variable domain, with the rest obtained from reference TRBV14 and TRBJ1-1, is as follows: EAGVTQFPSHSVIEKGQTVTLRCDPISGHDNLYWYRRVMGKEIKFLLHFVKESKQDESGMPNNRFLAERTGGTYSTLKVQPAELEDSGVYFCASSQRRGPSEAFFGQGTRLTVV.

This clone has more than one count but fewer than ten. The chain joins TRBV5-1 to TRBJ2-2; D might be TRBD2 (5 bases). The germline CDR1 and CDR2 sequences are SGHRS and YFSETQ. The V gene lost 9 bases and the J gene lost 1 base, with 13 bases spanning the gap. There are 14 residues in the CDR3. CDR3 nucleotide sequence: TGCGCCACCCGAGGACTGATGAACACCGGGGAGCTGTTTTTT. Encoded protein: CATRGLMNTGELFF.

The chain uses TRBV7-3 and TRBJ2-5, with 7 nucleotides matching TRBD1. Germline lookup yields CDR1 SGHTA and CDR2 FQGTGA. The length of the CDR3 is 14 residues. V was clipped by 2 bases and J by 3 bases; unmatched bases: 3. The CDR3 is CASSLDRVEETQYF. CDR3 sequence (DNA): TGTGCCAGCAGCTTAGACAGGGTCGAAGAGACCCAGTACTTC. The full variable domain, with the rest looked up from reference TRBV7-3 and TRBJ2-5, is GAGVSQTPSNKVTEKGKYVELRCDPISGHTALYWYRQSLGQGPEFLIYFQGTGAADDSGLPNDRFFAVRPEGSVSTLKIQRTERGDSAVYLCASSLDRVEETQYFGPGTRLLVL.

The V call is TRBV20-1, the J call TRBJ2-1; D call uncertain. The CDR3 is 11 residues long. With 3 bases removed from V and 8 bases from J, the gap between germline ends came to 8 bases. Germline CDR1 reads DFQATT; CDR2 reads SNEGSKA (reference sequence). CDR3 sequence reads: CSASRVDEQFF. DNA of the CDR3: TGCAGTGCTAGTCGGGTCGATGAGCAGTTCTTC.

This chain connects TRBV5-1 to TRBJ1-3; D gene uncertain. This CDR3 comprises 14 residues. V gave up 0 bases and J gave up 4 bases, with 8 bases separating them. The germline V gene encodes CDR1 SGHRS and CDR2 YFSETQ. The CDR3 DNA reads TGCGCCAGCAGCTTGGACACGGGGGGAAACACCATATATTTT. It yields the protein CASSLDTGGNTIYF.

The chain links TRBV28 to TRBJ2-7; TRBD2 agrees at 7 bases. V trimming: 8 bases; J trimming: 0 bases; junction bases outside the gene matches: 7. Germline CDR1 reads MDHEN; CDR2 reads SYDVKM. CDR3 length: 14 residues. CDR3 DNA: TGTGCCAGCTCCTCGGGGGGACCCTCCTACGAGCAGTACTTC. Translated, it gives CASSSGGPSYEQYF.

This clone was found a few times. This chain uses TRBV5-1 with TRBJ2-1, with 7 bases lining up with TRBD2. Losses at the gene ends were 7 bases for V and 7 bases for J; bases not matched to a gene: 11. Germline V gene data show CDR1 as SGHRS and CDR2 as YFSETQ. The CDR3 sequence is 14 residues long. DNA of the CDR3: TGCGCCAGCCACACTAGCGAAAAGTGGAATGAGCAGTTCTTC. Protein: CASHTSEKWNEQFF.